This T cell receptor (beta chain) was identified during a study of tumor-infiltrating lymphocytes in primary liver carcinoma. V was trimmed by 6 bases and J by 0 bases, leaving 12 bases between them. The CDR3 consists of 14 residues. The germline CDR1 and CDR2 sequences are MNHEY and SVGAGI. The researchers obtained blood RNA from unsorted whole blood and also extracted germline DNA. Total RNA (roughly 550 ng) served as template for TCR beta cDNA synthesis primed by a constant-region primer. TCR beta libraries came from three nested multiplex PCR rounds using slightly modified ARM-PCR. The two initial PCR rounds, around 10 cycles each, used TRBV1-TRBV30 forward and C-beta reverse primers. Via MiXCR, TCRdb re-called the multiplex PCR reads, giving one row per CDR3 protein. The sample carries about 300,000 distinct CDR3 sequences, 65% recorded once. About this clonotype itself: With a much larger clone just one base away, this may be a read error.

The sequenced material came from peripheral blood. The sequence was obtained from a man aged 40-49 years with primary liver carcinoma and hepatitis B virus infection. This chain uses TRBV6-5 with TRBJ2-7, with D perhaps being TRBD1 or TRBD2 (6 bases each). CDR3 sequence: CASREGHSSYEQYF. The CDR3 bases are TGTGCCAGCAGGGAGGGACACAGCTCCTACGAGCAGTACTTC.